This T cell receptor beta chain was observed in a study of regulatory T cells in long-lasting Graves disease. This clonotype has at least ten counts. The length of the CDR3 is 14 residues. Losses at the gene ends were 2 bases for V and 8 bases for J; bases not matched to a gene: 5. Germline V gene sequence: CDR1 KGHDR, CDR2 SFDVKD. Investigators prepared the TCR beta libraries by applying iRepertoire HTBI primers and Arm-PCR of CDR3 regions. TCRdb passed the multiplex PCR reads through MiXCR, listing each CDR3 protein once. The data show over 500,000 distinct CDR3 sequences, more than 15% seen once. Specified time point: newly diagnosed GD, antithyroid drugs for less than 3 months. Generation of the TCR library employed RNA extracted from PBMCs. These data also formed part of another study, on T cells in Graves' hyperthyroidism and ophthalmopathy. That source reports: Clinical symptoms, serum thyroxine, TRAb, thyroid ultrasound and orbital computed tomography established diagnosis. With the HTBI primer set, the TCR CDR3 went through a first round of RT-PCR. The majority of expanded thyroid clonotypes above 0.001 also appeared in blood.

The receptor was derived from a man in his late teens or twenties with Graves disease. The source material was peripheral blood mononuclear cells (PBMCs), sampled at new diagnosis, from a patient treated with antithyroid drugs. The chain couples TRBV24-1 to TRBJ2-1, with 7 bases matching TRBD1. The CDR3 region has the DNA TGTGCCACCAGTGATTCAGGGGGTACCGATGAGCAGTTCTTC. Protein sequence: CATSDSGGTDEQFF.